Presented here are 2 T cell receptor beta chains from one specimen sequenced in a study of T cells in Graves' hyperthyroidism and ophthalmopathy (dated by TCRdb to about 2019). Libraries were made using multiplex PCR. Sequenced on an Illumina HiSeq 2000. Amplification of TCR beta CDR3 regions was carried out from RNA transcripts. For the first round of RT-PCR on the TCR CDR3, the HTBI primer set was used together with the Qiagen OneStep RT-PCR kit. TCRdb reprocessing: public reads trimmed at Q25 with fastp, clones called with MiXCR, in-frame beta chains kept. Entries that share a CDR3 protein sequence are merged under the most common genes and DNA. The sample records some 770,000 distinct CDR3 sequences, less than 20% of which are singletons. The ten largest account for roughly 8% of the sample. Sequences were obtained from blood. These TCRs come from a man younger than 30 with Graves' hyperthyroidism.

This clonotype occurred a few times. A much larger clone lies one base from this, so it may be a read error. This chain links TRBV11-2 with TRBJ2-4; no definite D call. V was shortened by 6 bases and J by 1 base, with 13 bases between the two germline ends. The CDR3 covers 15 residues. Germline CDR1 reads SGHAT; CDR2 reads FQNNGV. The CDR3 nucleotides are TGTGCCAGCAGGTCATGGAGTACGGCCAAAAACATTCAGTACTTC. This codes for CASRSWSTAKNIQYF. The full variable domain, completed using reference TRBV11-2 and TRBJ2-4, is EAGVAQSPRYKIIEKRQSVAFWCNPISGHATLYWYQQILGQGPKLLIQFQNNGVVDDSQLPKDRFSAERLKGVDSTLKIQPAKLEDSAVYLCASRSWSTAKNIQYFGAGTRLSVL.

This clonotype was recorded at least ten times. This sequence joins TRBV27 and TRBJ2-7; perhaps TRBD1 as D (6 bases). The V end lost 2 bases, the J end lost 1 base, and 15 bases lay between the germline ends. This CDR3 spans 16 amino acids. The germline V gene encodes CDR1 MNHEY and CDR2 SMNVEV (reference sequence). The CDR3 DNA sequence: TGTGCCAGCAGTTTAGTTAAGCCACAGGGATCCTACGAGCAGTACTTC. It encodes CASSLVKPQGSYEQYF.